What follows is one T cell receptor (beta chain) and its context. This clone was detected only a few times. What antigen it recognizes has not been identified. No clone much larger than this one lies a single base away; base qualities are absent. A distance of 11 bases separates the germline ends of V and J, which lose 4 bases and 6 bases respectively. Counted from cysteine to phenylalanine, this CDR3 has 13 amino acids. The sequence is cut down to CDR3 DNA, 39 bases in frame from base 1. CDR1 and CDR2 were assigned from the germline V gene (reference sequence) as LNHDA and SQIVND. The cohort comprised under 700 healthy bone marrow donors. At the time of sampling, every cohort member was nominally healthy, though immune exposures that went unrecorded were likely present. The donor was CMV seropositive and belonged to the group of more than 250 seropositive cohort members. A peripheral blood sample was provided by each donor, and peripheral blood mononuclear cells were used for TCR beta sequencing. Genomic DNA extraction from the blood cell samples was performed with the Qiagen DNeasy Blood Extraction Kit.

Preparation of the library involved the immunoSEQ multiplex PCR assay. For the multiplex PCR, a mixture combining 60 forward primers for TCR Vbeta segments and 13 reverse primers for TCR Jbeta segments was used. Amplification of the CDR3 region of rearranged TCR beta genes was performed with a multiplex PCR assay on genomic DNA. The Illumina HiSeq System was used to sequence the amplified TCR beta libraries as 87-base-pair reads. The authors' analysis ran thus. Across the 500 to 750 repertoires, a later analysis counted roughly 84 million unique TCR beta chains, roughly 11 million of which were shared by at least two donors. A nearest-neighbor algorithm error-corrected the raw reads and collapsed the reads into unique sequences, merging closely related sequences to remove PCR and sequencing errors. CDR3 sequences were aligned to IMGT reference sequences to assign V, D and J gene segments. For a sequence to be retained, at least a six-nucleotide match to both a V gene segment and a J gene segment was required. Rearrangements were classified as productive when the CDR3 lacked stop codons and remained in frame with V and J, and all other rearrangements were classified as non-productive. CDR3 was defined according to IMGT convention as the region running from the second conserved V-encoded cysteine to the conserved J-encoded phenylalanine. Sequences without an unambiguous match to a single V gene segment were excluded from the earlier analysis of over 500 of the donors. In an earlier analysis of a few hundred of the donors, V segments were called functional above 56.7% productive rearrangements and were called segregating when the between-donor standard deviation exceeded 5%. To diagnose cytomegalovirus status from the catalog of TCR beta chain sequences, a statistical classification framework was built. In a later analysis, V and J genes were assigned by comparing TCR nucleotide sequences against IMGT/GENE-DB human TR gene sequences. In a later analysis, CDR3 sequences and most-parsimonious VDJ recombination scenarios were assigned using the TCRdist pipeline. In a later analysis, each TCR beta chain was defined by its CDR3 amino acid sequence together with its V-gene family, and reads without a unique V-gene family were excluded. To address suspected cross-contamination and a sequencing artifact, a later analysis removed a few hundred highly shared, low-generation-probability nucleotide sequences. A later analysis calculated a clonal expansion index for each public chain from normalized within-repertoire ranks of inferred template counts. In a later analysis, generation probabilities were computed with a VDJ recombination model fitted to out-of-frame rearrangements, and the resulting probabilities were checked against IGoR. In a later analysis, hypergeometric tests were used to score TCR-TCR, TCR-HLA and TCR-CMV co-occurrence, with a repertoire-size bias correction applied to TCR pairs. False discovery rates were estimated in a later analysis by permuting HLA or CMV assignments 20 times. A later analysis grouped co-occurring TCRs with DBSCAN, adding TCRdist sequence similarity when clustering within HLA-allele-positive subsets. Co-occurrence clustering excluded repertoires with fewer than 30,000 or more than 120,000 public chains, plus five with anomalous nucleotide sharing. TCRdb took over this immuneACCESS table, retaining in-frame rearrangements with V and J assigned. Such tables are incomplete; in checked studies, under half of the missing clones stem from an unresolved V gene, and the remainder is unexplained. Clone size and V and J calls were adopted from that table, with D and trimming inferred from the DNA. The sample yields approximately 130,000 clones; about 82% were counted once. Together, the top ten hold about 2% of the sample.

This sample was included in a study of cytomegalovirus exposure and HLA in healthy donors (dated by TCRdb to between 2016 and 2019). In the study overall: According to an earlier analysis of around 600 of the donors, 200 million or so T cells yielded roughly 110 million unique TCR beta sequences and around 300 Gb of sequence data. An early release covering roughly 600 HLA-typed donors comprised approximately 290 gigabases of sequencing data and tens of millions of unique TCR sequences. Of the 300 to 500 genotyped donors, 65% to 90% were placed in the genetic ancestry cluster associated with self-reported Caucasian donors. The study was designed to test whether signatures of past pathogen exposure could be identified by cataloging public T cell receptors. The study profiled the T cell repertoires of hundreds of subjects by immunosequencing and related them to cytomegalovirus serostatus. A separate validation cohort of roughly 130 different subjects was used in addition to the roughly 720-subject first cohort. High-throughput TCR immunosequencing, statistical association of individual TCRs with disease status, and machine learning were combined to predict cytomegalovirus infection status. In a later analysis, previously published TCR beta repertoires from 550 to 700 donors were re-analyzed and high-resolution HLA genotyping was added so that TCR occurrence patterns could be studied. Rather than using new phenotypic data, the later analysis identified candidate immune exposures from TCR beta sequences and from how often those sequences occurred across donors. An earlier analysis of 587 of the donors used high-throughput TCR beta sequencing to judge whether each TCR beta V gene segment behaved as functional or pseudogenic. Alongside the repertoire data, information on donor age, sex, ethnicity and CMV serostatus was compiled. A later genetic analysis used genome-wide SNP genotypes for about three fifths of the 666 donors, treating that subset as a discovery cohort. All discovery cohort repertoires had been generated on a single sequencing platform. Both class I and class II loci were covered by HLA typing, at four-digit resolution. Typing coverage differed by locus: A, B, C, DRB1 and DQB1 were typed in roughly 620-630 donors, DQA1 in about 550, DPA1 in some 570, and DPB1 in 450 to 490. Several DR-DQ haplotypes were handled as single units for association and clustering because linkage in the cohort was strong. Among under 450 genotyped donors of the cohort, an average of roughly 240,000 unique TCR beta nucleotide sequences were sequenced per donor, roughly a sixth of them non-productive.

On the study overall, not on this receptor specifically: Several of the top co-occurrence clusters appeared to be linked to parvovirus B19, influenza, CMV and Epstein-Barr virus, according to a later analysis. A later genetic analysis reported fewer N-insertions in productive TCRs among donors in an Asian-associated ancestry cluster than the roughly 700-donor mean. According to the authors, the approach could potentially be generalized to other disease states and immunological phenotypes. In the study, some 160 TCR beta chains were listed as associated with cytomegalovirus. Broadly in line with IMGT annotations, most TCR beta V segments showed up in productive rearrangements about 87% or about 30% of the time in an earlier analysis of several hundred of the donors. According to a later analysis, most CMV-associated TCR beta chains appeared to be HLA-restricted, and the HLA associations seemed to be driven largely by CMV exposure. A later analysis found that TCR association rates varied across HLA loci, with DRB1 alleles showing the most associated TCRs and HLA-C alleles the fewest. Correlated functional status among segregating V segments might reflect linkage disequilibrium, but an unknown experimental factor could not be ruled out. Immune exposure information for the cohort was limited to CMV serostatus. In both the original and validation cohorts, the classifier was reported to diagnose cytomegalovirus status with high specificity and sensitivity. A further reported finding was that TCR beta sequences accurately predicted the HLA-A and HLA-B alleles for most subjects in the first cohort. Because counts were too low, some 17 rarely observed V segments, including chromosome 9 orphons, were left out of the earlier analysis of about 620 of the donors. Strong co-occurrence of HLA alleles, especially DR and DQ, made assigning TCR associations to individual alleles difficult. In this cohort, only TCR beta chains were sequenced, and detectable features were limited by the absence of alpha or paired-chain data. A cluster of highly shared sequence variants was judged likely to represent a technical artifact of the sequencing pipeline. Compared with equally common non-associated chains, HLA-associated TCR beta chains in a later analysis were more clonally expanded and had lower generation probabilities. Most TCR sequences were observed very rarely across donors, whereas some public TCRs were present in many individuals. A later genetic analysis associated a missense DCLRE1C variant with V-gene and J-gene trimming of TCR beta chains, and an independent cohort replicated the association. A later analysis associated roughly 17,000 TCR beta sequences with specific HLA alleles at a false discovery rate of 0.05. Some IMGT-functional V segments, including TRBV6-2 and TRBV6-3, could not be distinguished by the 87-base-pair reads and were therefore excluded. In vitro tests confirmed that three of the cytomegalovirus-associated TCR beta chains recognize cytomegalovirus antigens. Roughly uniform sequencing depth across donors was assumed in presence/absence analyses, although this assumption may not hold. Because some donors lacked HLA typing at each locus, the association tests relied only on the typed subset.

The source material was PBMCs. The sequence derives from a female donor in good health and CMV-seropositive. This chain is built from TRBV19 and TRBJ2-3, and TRBD1 may be the D gene, going by 5 matching bases. Here the CDR3 is given as CASSRGLADTQYF. The bases are TGTGCCAGTAGTAGGGGCCTGGCCGATACGCAGTATTTT.